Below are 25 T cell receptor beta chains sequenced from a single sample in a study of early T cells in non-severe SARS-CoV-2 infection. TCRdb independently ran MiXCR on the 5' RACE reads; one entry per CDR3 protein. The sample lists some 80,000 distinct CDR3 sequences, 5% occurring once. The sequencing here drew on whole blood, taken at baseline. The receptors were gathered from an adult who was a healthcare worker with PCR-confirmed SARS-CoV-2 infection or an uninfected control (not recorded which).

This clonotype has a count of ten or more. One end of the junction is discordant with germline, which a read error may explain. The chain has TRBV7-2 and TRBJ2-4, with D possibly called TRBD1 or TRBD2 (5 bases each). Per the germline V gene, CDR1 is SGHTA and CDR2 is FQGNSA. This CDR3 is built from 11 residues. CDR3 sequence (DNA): TGTGCCAGCAGCTTAGAGGGACCCCCGAACTTC. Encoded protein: CASSLEGPPNF.

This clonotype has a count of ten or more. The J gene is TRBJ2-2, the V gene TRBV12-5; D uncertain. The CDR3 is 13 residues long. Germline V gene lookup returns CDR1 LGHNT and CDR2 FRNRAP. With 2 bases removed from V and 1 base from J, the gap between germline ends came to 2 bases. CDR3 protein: CASGLWNTGELFF. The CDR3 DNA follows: TGTGCTAGTGGTTTGTGGAACACCGGGGAGCTGTTTTTT.

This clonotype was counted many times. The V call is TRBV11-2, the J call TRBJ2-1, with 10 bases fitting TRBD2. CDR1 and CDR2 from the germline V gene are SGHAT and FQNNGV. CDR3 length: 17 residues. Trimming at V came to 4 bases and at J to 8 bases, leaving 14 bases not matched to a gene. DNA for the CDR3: TGTGCCAGCAGCTACCTAGCGGGAGCAAACCTCTTCCATGAGCAGTTCTTC. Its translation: CASSYLAGANLFHEQFF. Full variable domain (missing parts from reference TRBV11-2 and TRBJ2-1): EAGVAQSPRYKIIEKRQSVAFWCNPISGHATLYWYQQILGQGPKLLIQFQNNGVVDDSQLPKDRFSAERLKGVDSTLKIQPAKLEDSAVYLCASSYLAGANLFHEQFFGPGTRLTVL.

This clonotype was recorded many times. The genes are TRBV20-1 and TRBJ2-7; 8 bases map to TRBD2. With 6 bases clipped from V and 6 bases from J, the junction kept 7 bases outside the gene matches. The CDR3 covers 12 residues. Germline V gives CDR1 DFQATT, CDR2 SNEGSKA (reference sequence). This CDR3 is CSAGGTRGEQYF. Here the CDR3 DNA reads TGCAGTGCCGGGGGGACTAGAGGCGAGCAGTACTTC.

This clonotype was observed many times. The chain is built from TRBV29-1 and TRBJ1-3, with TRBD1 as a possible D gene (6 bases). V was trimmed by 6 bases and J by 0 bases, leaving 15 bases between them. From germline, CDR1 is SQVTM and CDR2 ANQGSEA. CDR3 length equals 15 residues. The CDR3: CSVRQALNSGNTIYF. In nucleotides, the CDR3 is TGCAGCGTCCGACAGGCCTTGAACTCTGGAAACACCATATATTTT. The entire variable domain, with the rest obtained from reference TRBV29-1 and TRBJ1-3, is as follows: SAVISQKPSRDICQRGTSLTIQCQVDSQVTMMFWYRQQPGQSLTLIATANQGSEATYESGFVIDKFPISRPNLTFSTLTVSNMSPEDSSIYLCSVRQALNSGNTIYFGEGSWLTVV.

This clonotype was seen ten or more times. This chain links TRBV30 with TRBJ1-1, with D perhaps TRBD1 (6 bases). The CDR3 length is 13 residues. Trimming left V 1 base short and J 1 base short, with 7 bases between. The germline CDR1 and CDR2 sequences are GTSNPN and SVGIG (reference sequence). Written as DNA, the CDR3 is TGTGCCTGGAGTGGACAGGCGAACACTGAAGCTTTCTTT. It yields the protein CAWSGQANTEAFF.

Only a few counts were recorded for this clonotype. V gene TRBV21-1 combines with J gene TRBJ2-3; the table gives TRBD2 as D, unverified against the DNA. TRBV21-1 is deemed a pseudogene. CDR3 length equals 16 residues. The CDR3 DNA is TGTGCCAGCAGCAAAGGGACTAGCGGGAGCACAGATACGCAGTATTTT. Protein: CASSKGTSGSTDTQYF.

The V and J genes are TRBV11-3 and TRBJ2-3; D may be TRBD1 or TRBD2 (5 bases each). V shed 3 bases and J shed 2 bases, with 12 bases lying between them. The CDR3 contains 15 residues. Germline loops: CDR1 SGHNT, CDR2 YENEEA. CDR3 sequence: CASSFRTGLTDTQYF. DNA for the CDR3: TGTGCCAGCAGCTTTCGTACGGGGCTCACAGATACGCAGTATTTT.

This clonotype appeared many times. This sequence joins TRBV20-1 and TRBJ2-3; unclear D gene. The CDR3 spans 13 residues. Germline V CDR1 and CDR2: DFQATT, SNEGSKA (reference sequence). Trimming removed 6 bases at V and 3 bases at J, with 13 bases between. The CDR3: CSAPGVGTDTQYF. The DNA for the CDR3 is TGCAGTGCCCCTGGGGTGGGGACAGATACGCAGTATTTT.

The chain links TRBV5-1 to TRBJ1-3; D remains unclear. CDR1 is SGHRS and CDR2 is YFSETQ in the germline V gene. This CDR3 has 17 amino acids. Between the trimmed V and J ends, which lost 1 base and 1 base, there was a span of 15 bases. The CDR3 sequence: CASSLLPAERSGNTIYF. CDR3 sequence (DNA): TGCGCCAGCAGCTTGTTGCCAGCAGAACGGTCTGGAAACACCATATATTTT.

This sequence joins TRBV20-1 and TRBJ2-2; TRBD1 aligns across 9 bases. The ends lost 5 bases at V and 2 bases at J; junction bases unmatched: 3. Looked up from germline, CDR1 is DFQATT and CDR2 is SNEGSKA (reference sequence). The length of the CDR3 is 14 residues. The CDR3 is CSASQGANTGELFF. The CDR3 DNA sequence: TGCAGTGCTTCACAGGGGGCTAACACCGGGGAGCTGTTTTTT.

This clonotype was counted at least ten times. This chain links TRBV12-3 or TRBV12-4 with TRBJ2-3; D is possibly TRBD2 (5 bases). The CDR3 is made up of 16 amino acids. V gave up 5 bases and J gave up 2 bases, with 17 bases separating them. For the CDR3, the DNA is TGTGCCAGCAGTCTAGGAGATTCTAGCCCCACAGATACGCAGTATTTT. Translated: CASSLGDSSPTDTQYF.

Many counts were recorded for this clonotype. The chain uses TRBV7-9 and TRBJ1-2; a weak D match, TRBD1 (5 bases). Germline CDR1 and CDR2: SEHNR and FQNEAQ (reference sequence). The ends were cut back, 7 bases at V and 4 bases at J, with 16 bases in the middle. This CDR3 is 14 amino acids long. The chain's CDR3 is CASTQNQGTYGYTF. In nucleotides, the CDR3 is TGTGCCAGCACCCAAAACCAGGGAACCTATGGCTACACCTTC. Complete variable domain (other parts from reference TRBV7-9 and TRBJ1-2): DTGVSQNPRHKITKRGQNVTFRCDPISEHNRLYWYRQTLGQGPEFLTYFQNEAQLEKSRLLSDRFSAERPKGSFSTLEIQRTEQGDSAMYLCASTQNQGTYGYTFGSGTRLTVV.

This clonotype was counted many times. This CDR3 reads CSVDGGLGTDTQYF. CDR3 in DNA: TGCAGCGTTGACGGGGGGTTAGGCACAGATACGCAGTATTTT. This chain uses TRBV29-1 with TRBJ2-3; TRBD2 agrees at 7 bases. This CDR3 has 14 amino acids. The junction had 4 bases not matched to a gene; V was cut back by 3 bases and J by 1 base. Per germline, CDR1 SQVTM and CDR2 ANQGSEA.

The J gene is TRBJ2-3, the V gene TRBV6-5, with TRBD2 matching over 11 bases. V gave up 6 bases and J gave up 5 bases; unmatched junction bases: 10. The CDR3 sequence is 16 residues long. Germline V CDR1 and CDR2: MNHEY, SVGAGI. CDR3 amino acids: CASSYKPGLAEDTQYF. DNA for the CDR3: TGTGCCAGCAGCTACAAACCGGGACTAGCGGAAGATACGCAGTATTTT.

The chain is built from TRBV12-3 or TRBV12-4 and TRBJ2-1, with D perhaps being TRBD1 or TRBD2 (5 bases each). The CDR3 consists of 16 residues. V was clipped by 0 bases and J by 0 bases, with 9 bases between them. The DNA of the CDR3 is TGTGCCAGCAGTTTAGCGTGGGGGAGCTCCTACAATGAGCAGTTCTTC. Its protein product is CASSLAWGSSYNEQFF.

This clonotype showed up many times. This CDR3 reads CAWRTGQQWAYEQYF. The CDR3 DNA sequence: TGTGCCTGGAGGACGGGACAGCAATGGGCCTACGAGCAGTACTTC. V is TRBV30 and J is TRBJ2-7; 7 bases match TRBD1. Germline values: CDR1 GTSNPN, CDR2 SVGIG (reference sequence). Trimming cost V 3 bases and J 2 bases; bases outside gene matches: 10. The CDR3 totals 15 residues.

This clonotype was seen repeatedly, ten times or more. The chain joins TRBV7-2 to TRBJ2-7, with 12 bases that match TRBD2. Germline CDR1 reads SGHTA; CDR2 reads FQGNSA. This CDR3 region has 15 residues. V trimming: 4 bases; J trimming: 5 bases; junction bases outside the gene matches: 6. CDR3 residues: CASSSGLAGRNEQYF. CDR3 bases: TGTGCCAGCAGCTCCGGACTAGCGGGACGTAACGAGCAGTACTTC.

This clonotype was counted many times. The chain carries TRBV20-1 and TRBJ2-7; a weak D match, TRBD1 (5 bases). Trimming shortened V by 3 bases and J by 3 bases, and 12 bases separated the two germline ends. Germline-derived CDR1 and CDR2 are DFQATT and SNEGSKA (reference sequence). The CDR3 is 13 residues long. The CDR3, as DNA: TGCAGTGCTAGGGCGACACAGGACTACGAGCAGTACTTC. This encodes CSARATQDYEQYF.

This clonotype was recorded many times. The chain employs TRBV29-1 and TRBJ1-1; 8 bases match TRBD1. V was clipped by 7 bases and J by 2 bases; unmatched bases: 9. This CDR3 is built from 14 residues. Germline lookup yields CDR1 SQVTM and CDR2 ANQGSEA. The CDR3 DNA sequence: TGCAGCGCGGCAGTCACAGGGGGAAACACTGAAGCTTTCTTT. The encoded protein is CSAAVTGGNTEAFF.

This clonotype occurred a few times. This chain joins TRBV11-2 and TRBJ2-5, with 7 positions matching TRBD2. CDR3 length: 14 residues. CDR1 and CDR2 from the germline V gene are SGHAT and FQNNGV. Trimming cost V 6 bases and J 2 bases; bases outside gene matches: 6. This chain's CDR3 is CASSPWGGQETQYF. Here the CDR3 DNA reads TGTGCCAGCAGTCCCTGGGGGGGACAAGAGACCCAGTACTTC.

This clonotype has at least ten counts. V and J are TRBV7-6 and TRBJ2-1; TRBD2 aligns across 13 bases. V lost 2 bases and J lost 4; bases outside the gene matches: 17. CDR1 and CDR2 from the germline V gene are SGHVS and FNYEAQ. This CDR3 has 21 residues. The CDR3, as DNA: TGTGCCAGCAGCTTATACGATGTTTCCCGCCTGGGACTAGCGGGGTACAATGAGCAGTTCTTC. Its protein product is CASSLYDVSRLGLAGYNEQFF.

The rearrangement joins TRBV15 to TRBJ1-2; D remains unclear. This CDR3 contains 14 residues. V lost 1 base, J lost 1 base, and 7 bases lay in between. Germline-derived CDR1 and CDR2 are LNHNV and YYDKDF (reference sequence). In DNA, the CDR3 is TGTGCCACCAGCAGAGGTAGAGATAACTATGGCTACACCTTC. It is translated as CATSRGRDNYGYTF.

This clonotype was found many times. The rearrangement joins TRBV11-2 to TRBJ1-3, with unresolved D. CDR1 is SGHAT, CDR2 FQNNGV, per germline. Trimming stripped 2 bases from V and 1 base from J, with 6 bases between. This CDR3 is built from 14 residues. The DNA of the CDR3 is TGTGCCAGCAGCTTATGGCTGTCTGGAAACACCATATATTTT. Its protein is CASSLWLSGNTIYF. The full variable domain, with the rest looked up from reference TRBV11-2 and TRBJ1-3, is EAGVAQSPRYKIIEKRQSVAFWCNPISGHATLYWYQQILGQGPKLLIQFQNNGVVDDSQLPKDRFSAERLKGVDSTLKIQPAKLEDSAVYLCASSLWLSGNTIYFGEGSWLTVV.

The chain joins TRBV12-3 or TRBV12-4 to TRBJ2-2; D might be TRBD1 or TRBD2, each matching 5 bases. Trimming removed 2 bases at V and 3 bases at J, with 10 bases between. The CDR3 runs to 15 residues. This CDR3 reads CASSLSRGDTGELFF. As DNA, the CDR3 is TGTGCCAGCAGTTTATCAAGGGGAGACACCGGGGAGCTGTTTTTT.